This T cell receptor beta chain was retrieved from a study of CD4 and CD8 cells across lung adenocarcinoma regions (dated by TCRdb to the late 2010s). Looking at the study overall: To look at intratumor heterogeneity in the T cell receptor repertoire, the study compared tumor centers against tumor margins.

As encoded in the germline V gene, CDR1 is KGHSH while CDR2 is LQKENI. Spanning cysteine to phenylalanine, the CDR3 consists of 14 amino acids. Solely the CDR3 DNA is kept, with 42 bases framed from the first base. From V the trimming removes 5 bases and from J it removes 0 bases, while the gene matches leave 1 base of the junction unaccounted for. The donors were patients who had localized lung adenocarcinoma, which is a subtype of non-small cell lung cancer. Samples were obtained from the centers of localized lung adenocarcinomas. For TCR repertoire analysis, CD8+ T cells taken from tumor tissue were profiled apart from CD4+ T cells. This clonotype was detected ten times or more. Its specific antigen is unknown. No much larger clone exists at a distance of one base, and base qualities are not known. Libraries were built with PCR. Instrument on record: HiSeq X Ten. TCRdb reprocessed the public reads (quality trimming at Q25 with fastp, clone calling with MiXCR) and kept in-frame beta chains. One record per CDR3 amino acid sequence lists the most common genes and DNA. The sample contains fewer than 10,000 distinct CDR3 sequences, around half of them found a single time. The ten largest clones add up to 15% to 20% of the sample.

The origin of this receptor is a female donor with lung adenocarcinoma. The CD4 and CD8 labels of this study may be unreliable. The sample comprised CD8+ T cells from the center of a lung tumor. According to the study, the label for this sample's cell subset or site signals: tumor center region. The V and J segments used are TRBV18 and TRBJ2-7; the junction holds 10 bases that match TRBD2. CDR3 protein: CASSASGSSYEQYF. The nucleotide sequence reads as follows: TGTGCCAGCTCAGCTAGCGGGAGCTCCTACGAGCAGTACTTC. The entire variable domain, with the stretches around the CDR3 drawn from the reference TRBV18 and TRBJ2-7 proteins, is NAGVMQNPRHLVRRRGQEARLRCSPMKGHSHVYWYRQLPEEGLKFMVYLQKENIIDESGMPKERFSAEFPKEGPSILRIQQVVRGDSAAYFCASSASGSSYEQYFGPGTRLTVT.